This TCR beta chain emerged from a study of cytomegalovirus exposure and HLA in healthy donors. Points from the study as a whole: The study carried out a later analysis of TCR beta sequences. It associated approximately 16,000 of them with specific HLA alleles at a false discovery rate of 0.05. Among TCR beta chains of equal frequency, HLA-associated ones were more clonally expanded in a later analysis. Within the data, a cluster of highly shared sequence variants was likely a sequencing artifact.

The PCR contained 60 Vbeta and 13 Jbeta primers. TCRdb keeps only in-frame clones here, not all; method: immunoSEQ multiplex PCR. This repertoire shows approximately 99,000 clones, approximately 73% found once; its top ten account for 3.5% to 4.5%. This clone was counted only a few times. The antigen is undetermined. Specimen: PBMCs. This clonotype was obtained from a man aged 40-55 years in good health and CMV-seronegative.

CDR3 residues: CASSQGASGGHTDTQYF. The CDR3 nucleotides read TGTGCCAGCAGCCAAGGGGCTAGCGGGGGACACACAGATACGCAGTATTTT. The genes are TRBV14 and TRBJ2-3, with TRBD2 matching 10 bases. Germline lookup yields CDR1 SGHDN and CDR2 FVKESK. The CDR3 is made up of 17 amino acids. V shed 1 base and J 2 bases; nucleotides not matched to a gene: 6.